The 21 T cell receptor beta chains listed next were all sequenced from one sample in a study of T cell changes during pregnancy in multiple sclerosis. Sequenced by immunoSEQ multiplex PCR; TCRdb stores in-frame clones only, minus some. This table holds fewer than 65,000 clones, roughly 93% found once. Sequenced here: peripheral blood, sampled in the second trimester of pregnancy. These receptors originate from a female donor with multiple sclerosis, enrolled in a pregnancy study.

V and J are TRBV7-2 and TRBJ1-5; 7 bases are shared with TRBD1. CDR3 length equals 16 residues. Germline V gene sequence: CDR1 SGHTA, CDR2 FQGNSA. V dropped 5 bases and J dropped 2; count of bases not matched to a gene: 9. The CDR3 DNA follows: TGTGCCAGCAGCCGAGACAGGGCGCTAGGCAATCAGCCCCAGCATTTT. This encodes CASSRDRALGNQPQHF.

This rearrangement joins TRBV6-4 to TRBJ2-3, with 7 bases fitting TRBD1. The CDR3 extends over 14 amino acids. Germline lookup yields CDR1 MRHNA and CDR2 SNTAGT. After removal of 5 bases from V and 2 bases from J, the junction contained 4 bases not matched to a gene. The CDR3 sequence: CASSPGQDTDTQYF. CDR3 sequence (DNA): TGTGCCAGCAGTCCCGGACAGGACACAGATACGCAGTATTTT.

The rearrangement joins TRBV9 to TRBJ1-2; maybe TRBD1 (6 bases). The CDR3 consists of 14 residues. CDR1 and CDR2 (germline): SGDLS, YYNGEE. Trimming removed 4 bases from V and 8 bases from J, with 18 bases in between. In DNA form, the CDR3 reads TGTGCCAGCAGCCCAGGGGTAGGGGCTGAAGGCTACACCTTC. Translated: CASSPGVGAEGYTF.

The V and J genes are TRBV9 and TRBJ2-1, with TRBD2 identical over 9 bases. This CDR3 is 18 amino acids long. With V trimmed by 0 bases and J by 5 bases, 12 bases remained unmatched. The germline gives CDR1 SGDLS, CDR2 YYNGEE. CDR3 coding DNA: TGTGCCAGCAGCGTAGAATGGGGGGGAGCGGGAGGTCACAATGAGCAGTTCTTC. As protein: CASSVEWGGAGGHNEQFF. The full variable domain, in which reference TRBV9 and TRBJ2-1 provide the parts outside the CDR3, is DSGVTQTPKHLITATGQRVTLRCSPRSGDLSVYWYQQSLDQGLQFLIQYYNGEERAKGNILERFSAQQFPDLHSELNLSSLELGDSALYFCASSVEWGGAGGHNEQFFGPGTRLTVL.

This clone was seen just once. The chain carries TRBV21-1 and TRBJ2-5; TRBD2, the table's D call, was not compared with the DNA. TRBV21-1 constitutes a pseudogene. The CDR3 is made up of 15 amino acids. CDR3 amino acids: CASSLNGSGGETQYF. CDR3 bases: TGTGCCAGCAGCCTAAACGGATCGGGGGGGGAGACCCAGTACTTC.

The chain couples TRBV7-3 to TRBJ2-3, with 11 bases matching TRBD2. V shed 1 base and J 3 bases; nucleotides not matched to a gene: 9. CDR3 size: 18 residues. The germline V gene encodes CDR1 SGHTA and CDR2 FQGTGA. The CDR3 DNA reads TGTGCCAGCAGCTTAAAGGCTAGCGGGAGGCCGGGGACAGATACGCAGTATTTT. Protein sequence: CASSLKASGRPGTDTQYF.

CDR3 nucleotides: TGTGCCAGCACCCCCGGACAGGGGGACGAGCAGTACTTC. Translation gives CASTPGQGDEQYF. J is TRBJ2-7 and V is TRBV18, with 10 positions matching TRBD1. The CDR3 consists of 13 residues. V lost 8 bases to trimming and J lost 5 bases; unmatched junction nucleotides: 6. The germline V gene has CDR1 KGHSH and CDR2 LQKENI.

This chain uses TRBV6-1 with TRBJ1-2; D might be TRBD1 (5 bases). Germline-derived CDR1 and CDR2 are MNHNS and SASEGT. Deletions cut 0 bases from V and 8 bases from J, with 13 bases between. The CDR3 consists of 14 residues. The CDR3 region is CASSEAGGLSGYTF. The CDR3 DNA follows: TGTGCCAGCAGTGAAGCCGGGGGATTGAGCGGCTACACCTTC.

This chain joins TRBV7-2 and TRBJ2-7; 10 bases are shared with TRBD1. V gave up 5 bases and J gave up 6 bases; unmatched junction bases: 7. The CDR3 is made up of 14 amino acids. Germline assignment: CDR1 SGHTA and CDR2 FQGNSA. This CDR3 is CASSNRDRGTEQYF. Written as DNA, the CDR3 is TGTGCCAGCAGCAACCGGGACAGGGGAACCGAGCAGTACTTC.

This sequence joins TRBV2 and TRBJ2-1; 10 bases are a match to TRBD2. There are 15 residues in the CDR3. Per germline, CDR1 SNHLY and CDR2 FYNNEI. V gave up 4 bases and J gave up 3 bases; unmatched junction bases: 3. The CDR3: CASSVSGRNYNEQFF. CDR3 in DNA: TGTGCCAGCAGTGTTAGCGGGAGGAACTACAATGAGCAGTTCTTC.

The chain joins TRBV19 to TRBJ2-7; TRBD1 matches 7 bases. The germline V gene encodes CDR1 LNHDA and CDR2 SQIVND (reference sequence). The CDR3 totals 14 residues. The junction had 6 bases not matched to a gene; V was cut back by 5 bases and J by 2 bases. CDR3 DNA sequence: TGTGCCAGTAGTTCCCTCGGACAGGCCTACGAGCAGTACTTC. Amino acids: CASSSLGQAYEQYF.

The CDR3 nucleotides are TGTGCCAGCAAGGGACAGGGTGTAACTGAAGCTTTCTTT. It encodes CASKGQGVTEAFF. The chain is built from TRBV28 and TRBJ1-1; TRBD1 aligns across 9 bases. V shed 7 bases, J shed 5 bases, and the junction held 5 bases outside the gene matches. Germline lookup yields CDR1 MDHEN and CDR2 SYDVKM. This CDR3 comprises 13 residues.

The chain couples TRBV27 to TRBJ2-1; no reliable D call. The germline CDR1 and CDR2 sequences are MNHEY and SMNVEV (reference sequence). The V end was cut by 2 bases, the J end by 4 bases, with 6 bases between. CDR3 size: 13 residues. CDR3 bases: TGTGCCAGCAGTTTAGGCAGGTACAATGAGCAGTTCTTC. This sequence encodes CASSLGRYNEQFF.

CDR3 region: CSVGAAGVGEQFF. The CDR3 bases are TGCAGCGTGGGGGCAGCGGGAGTGGGTGAGCAGTTCTTC. The chain employs TRBV29-1 and TRBJ2-1; 8 nucleotides line up with TRBD2. The germline gives CDR1 SQVTM, CDR2 ANQGSEA. The CDR3 loop spans 13 amino acids. Trimming cost V 6 bases and J 9 bases; bases outside gene matches: 10.

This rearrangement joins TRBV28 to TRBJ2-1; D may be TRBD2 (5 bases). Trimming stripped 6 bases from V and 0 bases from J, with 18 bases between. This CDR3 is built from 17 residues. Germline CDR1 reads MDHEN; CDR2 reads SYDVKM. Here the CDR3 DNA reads TGTGCCAGCAGCGACCCCGCGATGGGGAGCTCCTACAATGAGCAGTTCTTC. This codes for CASSDPAMGSSYNEQFF. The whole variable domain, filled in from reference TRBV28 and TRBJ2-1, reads DVKVTQSSRYLVKRTGEKVFLECVQDMDHENMFWYRQDPGLGLRLIYFSYDVKMKEKGDIPEGYSVSREKKERFSLILESASTNQTSMYLCASSDPAMGSSYNEQFFGPGTRLTVL.

Written as DNA, the CDR3 is TGTGCCAGCACCTCTAGCGGGAGGGCCTCGTACAGCGGGGAGCTGTTTTTT. Encoded protein: CASTSSGRASYSGELFF. The rearrangement joins TRBV7-9 to TRBJ2-2; 12 nucleotides line up with TRBD2. The germline V gene encodes CDR1 SEHNR and CDR2 FQNEAQ (reference sequence). The J segment lost 7 bases and the V segment lost 7 bases, leaving 13 bases of the junction unmatched. This CDR3 comprises 17 residues.

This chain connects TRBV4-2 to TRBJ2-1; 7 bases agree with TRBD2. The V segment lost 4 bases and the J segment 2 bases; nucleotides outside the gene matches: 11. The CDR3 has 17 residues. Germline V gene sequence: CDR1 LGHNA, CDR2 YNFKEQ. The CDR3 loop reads CASSPFGGRDAYNEQFF. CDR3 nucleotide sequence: TGTGCCAGCAGCCCATTCGGGGGGAGGGACGCCTACAATGAGCAGTTCTTC.

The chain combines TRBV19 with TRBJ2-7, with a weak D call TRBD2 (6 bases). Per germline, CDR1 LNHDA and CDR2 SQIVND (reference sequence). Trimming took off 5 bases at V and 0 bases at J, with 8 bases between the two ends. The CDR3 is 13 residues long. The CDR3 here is CASSPDYSYEQYF. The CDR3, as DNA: TGTGCCAGTAGTCCGGACTACTCCTACGAGCAGTACTTC.

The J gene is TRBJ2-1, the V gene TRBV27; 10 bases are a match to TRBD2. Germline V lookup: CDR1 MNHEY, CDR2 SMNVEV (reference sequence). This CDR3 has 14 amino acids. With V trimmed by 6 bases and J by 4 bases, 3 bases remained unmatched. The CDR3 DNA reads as TGTGCCAGCAGAGAACTAGCGGGGTACAATGAGCAGTTCTTC. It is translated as CASRELAGYNEQFF.

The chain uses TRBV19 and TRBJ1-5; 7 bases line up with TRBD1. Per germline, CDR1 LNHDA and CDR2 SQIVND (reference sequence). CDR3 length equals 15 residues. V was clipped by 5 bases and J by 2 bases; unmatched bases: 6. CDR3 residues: CASSLGGRGNQPQHF. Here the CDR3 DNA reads TGTGCCAGTAGTCTAGGGGGCAGGGGCAATCAGCCCCAGCATTTT.

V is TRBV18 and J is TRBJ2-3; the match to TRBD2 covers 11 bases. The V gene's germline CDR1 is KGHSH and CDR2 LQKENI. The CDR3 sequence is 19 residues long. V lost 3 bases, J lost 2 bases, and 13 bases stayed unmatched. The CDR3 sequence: CASSPFRRGTSGYTDTQYF. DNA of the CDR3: TGTGCCAGCTCACCCTTCCGGCGTGGGACTAGCGGTTACACAGATACGCAGTATTTT.